This T cell receptor (beta chain) was retrieved from a study of early T cells in non-severe SARS-CoV-2 infection (dated by TCRdb to the early 2020s). Looking at the study overall: TCR sequencing used bulk RNA from unsorted whole blood, so alpha and beta chains could not be paired. Broad study findings and their caveats: VDJdb matching was skewed toward anti-spike CD8 responses and likely underestimated virus-specific expansions, missing private and CD4 specificities.

CDR1 and CDR2 are drawn from the germline V gene (reference sequence): LNHDA, SQIVND. The CDR3 contains 14 residues, cysteine and phenylalanine counted. The read is trimmed to its CDR3 DNA, 42 bases read in frame from base 1. Unmatched junction bases come to 6, with V trimmed by 6 bases and J by 3 bases. This clonotype was seen repeatedly, ten times or more. There is no known antigen for this receptor. The input lacks base qualities; no much larger clone sits a single base away. Library method: 5' RACE. Sequenced using a NextSeq 500. The TCR library protocol attached unique molecular identifiers to individual cDNA molecules to correct for sequencing error and PCR bias. TCR alpha and beta chains were both sequenced, and the abundances of alpha and beta sequences in each sample were closely correlated with each other. The authors' analysis ran thus. Decombinator V4 was used to annotate TCR sequences for V gene, J gene and CDR3. TCRs were defined as expanded if a significant change between any two time points was detected under a Poisson model with p below 0.0001. TCR abundances were normalised to the total number of TCRs sequenced in each sample and reported as counts per million. MAIT TCRs were defined by TRAV1-2 paired with TRAJ12, TRAJ20 or TRAJ33, and iNKT TCRs by TRAV10 paired with TRAJ18. VDJdb, accessed on 1 November 2021, was searched for TCRs annotated for CMV, EBV and SARS-CoV-2, and TCRs annotated for more than one antigen were excluded. The public reads were reprocessed in TCRdb via fastp at Q25 and MiXCR, keeping in-frame beta chains. Entries that share a CDR3 protein sequence are merged under the most common genes and DNA. The V and J calls, along with clone size, are taken from TCRdb and not from the paper's own processing. The sample records 35,000 to 50,000 distinct CDR3 sequences, 4.5% to 7% of which are singletons. The top ten constitute about 4.7% of the sample.

The study was a case-control design nested within a healthcare worker cohort in London, UK, with weekly nasopharyngeal swab PCR tests and blood sampling. Healthcare workers were recruited between 23 and 31 March 2020, during the week of the UK lockdown, and were followed weekly for up to roughly 16 weeks. This TCR was recovered from an adult who was a healthcare worker with PCR-confirmed SARS-CoV-2 infection or an uninfected control (not recorded which). The sequence is built from TRBV19 and TRBJ2-7, and 9 junctional nucleotides match TRBD1. Sequenced material: whole blood, taken at baseline. The DNA reads TGTGCCAGTAGCGAGGACAGGGGAATCTACGAGCAGTACTTC. Translated, it gives CASSEDRGIYEQYF.